A single sample is the source of the 32 T cell receptor beta chains below, sequenced in a study of immune evolution from preneoplasia to lung adenocarcinoma. The method was immunoSEQ multiplex PCR; TCRdb's version includes in-frame clones alone and lacks a portion of them. Among several thousand clones, about four fifths were seen once, and the ten largest hold approximately 7.9%. Sequencing used FFPE adjacent normal lung tissue. These receptors came from a person in their sixties or seventies with lung adenocarcinoma.

The J gene is TRBJ1-4, the V gene TRBV5-6; a possible D gene is TRBD1 (6 bases). Per germline, CDR1 SGHDT and CDR2 YYEEEE. There are 15 residues in the CDR3. The V and J ends lost 5 bases and 5 bases respectively, with 16 bases between them. CDR3 sequence reads: CASSLRRQGNEKLFF. CDR3 nucleotide sequence: TGTGCCAGCAGTTTACGTAGGCAGGGGAATGAAAAACTGTTTTTT.

The chain combines TRBV5-1 with TRBJ1-2, with 8 bases fitting TRBD1. The V gene end was trimmed by 4 bases and the J gene end by 6 bases; junction bases not matched to a gene: 5. The CDR3 consists of 13 residues. Germline CDR1 SGHRS, CDR2 YFSETQ. Written as DNA, the CDR3 is TGCGCCAGCAGCCCGACAGGGGTCGATGGCTACACCTTC. This sequence encodes CASSPTGVDGYTF.

The rearrangement links TRBV6-5 to TRBJ2-7, with D unresolved. Germline CDR1 reads MNHEY; CDR2 reads SVGAGI. CDR3 size: 11 residues. Trimming removed 1 base at V and 5 bases at J, with 3 bases between. The CDR3 DNA reads TGTGCCAGCAGTTACTTACACGAGCAGTACTTC. This translates into CASSYLHEQYF.

V gene TRBV5-1 combines with J gene TRBJ1-5; the D gene is possibly TRBD1 (5 bases). Germline values: CDR1 SGHRS, CDR2 YFSETQ. The CDR3 length is 15 residues. V lost 0 bases and J lost 2, with 9 bases in between. The CDR3 is CASSLGGEGNQPQHF. For the CDR3, the DNA is TGCGCCAGCAGCTTGGGGGGGGAGGGCAATCAGCCCCAGCATTTT.

The gene calls are TRBV21-1 and TRBJ1-5; the table calls TRBD1, which could not be checked here. TRBV21-1 is a pseudogene. The CDR3 is made up of 17 amino acids. Here the CDR3 DNA reads TGTGCCAGCAGCAATAGGGGACAGGTCTTAGGGCATCAGCCCCAGCATTTT. This sequence encodes CASSNRGQVLGHQPQHF.

This sequence joins TRBV4-1 and TRBJ2-2; 10 bases are shared with TRBD2. Germline V gene data show CDR1 as MGHRA and CDR2 as YSYEKL. The CDR3 covers 16 residues. J lost 5 bases, V lost 1 base, and 4 bases had no gene match. For the CDR3, the DNA is TGCGCCAGCAGCCAAGGGCCTAGCGGGGGAACCGGGGAGCTGTTTTTT. Its protein product is CASSQGPSGGTGELFF.

The chain links TRBV6-5 to TRBJ1-1; no firm D call. Trimming removed 0 bases from V and 8 bases from J, with 19 bases in between. The CDR3 has 16 amino acids. Germline-derived CDR1 and CDR2 are MNHEY and SVGAGI. CDR3 protein: CASSYSSRPRHGEAFF. The CDR3 DNA reads as TGTGCCAGCAGTTACTCGAGTCGTCCCCGACACGGGGAAGCTTTCTTT.

The chain combines TRBV27 with TRBJ1-1, with 8 bases aligning to TRBD1. This CDR3 spans 16 amino acids. The V gene end was trimmed by 6 bases and the J gene end by 0 bases; junction bases not matched to a gene: 9. The germline gives CDR1 MNHEY, CDR2 SMNVEV (reference sequence). DNA for the CDR3: TGTGCCAGCAGACCTCCAGGGGGCTTGATGAACACTGAAGCTTTCTTT. It codes for CASRPPGGLMNTEAFF.

The rearrangement joins TRBV7-3 to TRBJ2-5, with 7 bases lining up with TRBD2. The CDR3 loop spans 15 amino acids. V lost 0 bases and J lost 5; bases outside the gene matches: 6. Germline loops: CDR1 SGHTA, CDR2 FQGTGA. CDR3 sequence (DNA): TGTGCCAGCAGCTTAACCAGCGGGATGGGGGAGACCCAGTACTTC. It translates to CASSLTSGMGETQYF.

V and J are TRBV6-4 and TRBJ2-3, with D maybe TRBD2 (5 bases). CDR3 length: 16 amino acids. V dropped 4 bases and J dropped 2 bases, with 16 bases sitting between them. Per the germline V gene, CDR1 is MRHNA and CDR2 is SNTAGT. CDR3 sequence reads: CASSGFPAEPTDTQYF. CDR3 in DNA: TGTGCCAGCAGTGGGTTTCCAGCGGAGCCCACAGATACGCAGTATTTT.

The V gene is TRBV7-2, the J gene TRBJ2-3, with D tentatively TRBD2 (5 bases). CDR1 is SGHTA, CDR2 FQGNSA, per germline. The CDR3 length is 15 residues. Deletions cut 4 bases from V and 6 bases from J, with 17 bases between. Written as DNA, the CDR3 is TGTGCCAGCAGCTCCCCCACCGGAGGTTCGGATACGCAGTATTTT. Amino acid sequence: CASSSPTGGSDTQYF.

The V call is TRBV7-3, the J call TRBJ1-2, with D hard to call. V gave up 1 base and J gave up 8 bases, with 8 bases separating them. The germline gives CDR1 SGHTA, CDR2 FQGTGA. This CDR3 is built from 12 residues. In DNA form, the CDR3 reads TGTGCCAGCAGCTTAAGGTCGGGCGGCTACACCTTC. Residues: CASSLRSGGYTF.

This chain links TRBV4-1 with TRBJ1-1, with 9 bases lining up with TRBD1. The CDR3 spans 15 residues. CDR1 is MGHRA, CDR2 YSYEKL, per germline. Trimming cost V 5 bases and J 0 bases; bases outside gene matches: 4. This CDR3 is CASSTRQGVNTEAFF. DNA for the CDR3: TGCGCCAGCAGCACTCGACAGGGGGTGAACACTGAAGCTTTCTTT.

This clone was seen a few times. The rearrangement joins TRBV6-5 to TRBJ2-7; 7 positions match TRBD1. The CDR3 is made up of 13 amino acids. Germline CDR1 and CDR2: MNHEY and SVGAGI. V shed 7 bases, J shed 4 bases, and the junction held 7 bases outside the gene matches. CDR3 in DNA: TGTGCCAGCATGACGAGGGGGCCTTACGAGCAGTACTTC. This encodes CASMTRGPYEQYF.

CDR3 sequence (DNA): TGTGCCAGCAGCGTAGGGACTAGCGGGAGTAGCACAGATACGCAGTATTTT. Protein product: CASSVGTSGSSTDTQYF. The chain is built from TRBV7-8 and TRBJ2-3; TRBD2 agrees at 14 bases. Germline-derived CDR1 and CDR2 are SGHVS and FQNEAQ. Trimming cost V 5 bases and J 0 bases; bases outside gene matches: 4. The CDR3 length is 17 residues.

The genes are TRBV5-1 and TRBJ1-2; unclear D gene. Germline V gene lookup returns CDR1 SGHRS and CDR2 YFSETQ. The CDR3 consists of 15 residues. Trimming pared 0 bases from V and 2 bases from J, leaving 11 bases between. CDR3 amino acids: CASSLGPGNNYGYTF. For the CDR3, the DNA is TGCGCCAGCAGCTTGGGTCCGGGGAACAACTATGGCTACACCTTC.

This rearrangement joins TRBV20-1 to TRBJ2-7, with TRBD1 matching over 8 bases. Germline V gene data show CDR1 as DFQATT and CDR2 as SNEGSKA (reference sequence). The CDR3 extends over 11 amino acids. The CDR3 sequence is CAGQGSYEQYF. The CDR3 bases are TGCGCAGGACAGGGCTCCTACGAGCAGTACTTC.

Concerning this clone itself: Other DNA sequences in the same sample also yield this CDR3. The rearrangement uses TRBV2 and TRBJ1-5; D might be TRBD1 (5 bases). CDR1 and CDR2 from the germline V gene are SNHLY and FYNNEI. The V and J ends lost 6 bases and 0 bases respectively, with 6 bases between them. This CDR3 spans 13 amino acids. CDR3 protein: CASRGDSNQPQHF. The DNA of the CDR3 is TGTGCCAGCAGGGGGGATAGCAATCAGCCCCAGCATTTT.

This rearrangement joins TRBV7-3 to TRBJ1-6; D unclear. Trimming left V 1 base short and J 8 bases short, with 12 bases between. This CDR3 contains 15 residues. Germline V CDR1 and CDR2: SGHTA, FQGTGA. CDR3 protein: CASSLSLGRDSPLHF. CDR3 DNA sequence: TGTGCCAGCAGCTTAAGTCTCGGGCGGGATTCACCCCTCCACTTT.

This clone was detected a few times. The genes are TRBV6-1 and TRBJ2-7; the D is unclear. CDR3 length: 10 residues. Germline loops: CDR1 MNHNS, CDR2 SASEGT. V lost 5 bases and J lost 3, with 2 bases in between. CDR3 nucleotide sequence: TGTGCCAGCAGTATCTACGAGCAGTACTTC. Its translation is CASSIYEQYF.

V gene TRBV7-2 combines with J gene TRBJ2-3, with D maybe TRBD1 (5 bases). Trimming took 4 bases from V and 0 from J, leaving 11 bases between them. The CDR3 runs 15 residues. Germline V gene lookup returns CDR1 SGHTA and CDR2 FQGNSA. CDR3 DNA sequence: TGTGCCAGCAGCTCCAGGGTAGGGAGCACAGATACGCAGTATTTT. Translated: CASSSRVGSTDTQYF.

The V gene is TRBV2, the J gene TRBJ2-5; the D gene is possibly TRBD2 (6 bases). V was clipped by 5 bases and J by 3 bases, with 10 bases between them. From germline, CDR1 is SNHLY and CDR2 FYNNEI. The CDR3 is 13 residues long. The CDR3 DNA reads TGTGCCAGCAGTACGGGGGACGAAGAGACCCAGTACTTC. Its protein product is CASSTGDEETQYF.

This clone was recorded a few times. The chain uses TRBV29-1 and TRBJ2-7, with 9 bases that match TRBD1. Germline V lookup: CDR1 SQVTM, CDR2 ANQGSEA. The CDR3 is made up of 13 amino acids. The V and J ends lost 7 bases and 0 bases, in that order; junction bases with no gene match: 4. DNA of the CDR3: TGCAGCGCGCGGGACAGGGACTCCTACGAGCAGTACTTC. It translates to CSARDRDSYEQYF.

The V call is TRBV30, the J call TRBJ2-7, with D possibly being TRBD1 or TRBD2 (5 bases each). The CDR3 is 14 amino acids. The ends were cut back, 2 bases at V and 0 bases at J, with 11 bases in the middle. Looked up from germline, CDR1 is GTSNPN and CDR2 is SVGIG (reference sequence). CDR3 region: CAWSPTGTSYEQYF. The CDR3 DNA follows: TGTGCCTGGAGTCCAACGGGGACCTCCTACGAGCAGTACTTC.

V is TRBV18 and J is TRBJ1-6; 9 nucleotides line up with TRBD1. V lost 3 bases and J lost 7; bases outside the gene matches: 4. CDR1 KGHSH and CDR2 LQKENI come from the germline V gene. CDR3 length: 15 residues. The CDR3 region has the DNA TGTGCCAGCTCACCCGACAGGGGGGGGAATTCACCCCTCCACTTT. Translated: CASSPDRGGNSPLHF.

V is TRBV5-6 and J is TRBJ1-2, with 8 positions matching TRBD1. The CDR3 runs 15 residues. J gave up 2 bases and V 3 bases, and 6 bases lay outside the gene matches. Per the germline V gene, CDR1 is SGHDT and CDR2 is YYEEEE. The CDR3 protein is CASSYGTGTNYGYTF. In nucleotides, the CDR3 is TGTGCCAGCAGCTATGGGACAGGTACAAACTATGGCTACACCTTC.

This chain links TRBV7-9 with TRBJ1-1; no reliable D call. Deletions cut 6 bases from V and 6 bases from J, with 11 bases between. Germline CDR1 SEHNR, CDR2 FQNEAQ (reference sequence). This CDR3 region has 12 residues. The CDR3 spells CASRRLRAEAFF. DNA of the CDR3: TGTGCCAGCAGACGCCTAAGGGCTGAAGCTTTCTTT.

The rearrangement uses TRBV7-6 and TRBJ2-7, with 7 bases that match TRBD1. V was pared by 6 bases and J by 5 bases, with 7 bases of the junction left unmatched. This CDR3 spans 13 amino acids. CDR1 and CDR2 from the germline V gene are SGHVS and FNYEAQ. CDR3 in amino acids: CASRQTGADEQYF. The CDR3 DNA reads as TGTGCCAGCAGACAAACAGGGGCCGACGAGCAGTACTTC.

This sequence joins TRBV4-1 and TRBJ1-1; maybe TRBD1 (5 bases). The CDR3 is 16 residues long. The germline gives CDR1 MGHRA, CDR2 YSYEKL. Trimming removed 2 bases from V and 10 bases from J, with 23 bases in between. The CDR3 region is CASSQPLNPRPTAAFF. CDR3 in DNA: TGCGCCAGCAGCCAACCTCTAAACCCGCGGCCGACAGCAGCTTTCTTT.

This rearrangement joins TRBV19 to TRBJ2-2, with TRBD1 matching over 8 bases. This CDR3 region has 14 residues. Germline V CDR1 and CDR2: LNHDA, SQIVND (reference sequence). The V gene end was trimmed by 7 bases and the J gene end by 5 bases; junction bases not matched to a gene: 6. CDR3 protein: CASKGQGGTGELFF. The CDR3 DNA reads as TGTGCCAGTAAAGGACAGGGTGGTACCGGGGAGCTGTTTTTT. Full variable domain (missing parts from reference TRBV19 and TRBJ2-2): DGGITQSPKYLFRKEGQNVTLSCEQNLNHDAMYWYRQDPGQGLRLIYYSQIVNDFQKGDIAEGYSVSREKKESFPLTVTSAQKNPTAFYLCASKGQGGTGELFFGEGSRLTVL.

The chain couples TRBV7-3 to TRBJ1-4; the D gene is possibly TRBD1 (6 bases). The CDR3 spans 16 residues. Trimming took 5 bases from V and 4 from J, leaving 17 bases between them. Germline loops: CDR1 SGHTA, CDR2 FQGTGA. The CDR3 region is CASSANHRVSNEKLFF. The CDR3 DNA is TGTGCCAGCAGCGCGAACCACAGGGTAAGTAATGAAAAACTGTTTTTT. Drawing the rest from reference TRBV7-3 and TRBJ1-4, the complete variable domain is GAGVSQTPSNKVTEKGKYVELRCDPISGHTALYWYRQSLGQGPEFLIYFQGTGAADDSGLPNDRFFAVRPEGSVSTLKIQRTERGDSAVYLCASSANHRVSNEKLFFGSGTQLSVL.

This sequence joins TRBV7-9 and TRBJ2-5; D unclear. The CDR3 is made up of 14 amino acids. From germline, CDR1 is SEHNR and CDR2 FQNEAQ (reference sequence). V lost 0 bases and J lost 5, with 10 bases in between. The CDR3, as DNA: TGTGCCAGCAGCTTAGCGTTAGGGTTCGAGACCCAGTACTTC. Encoded protein: CASSLALGFETQYF.